The clone carrying this T cell receptor (beta chain) was detected only a few times. This entry is derived from a study of blood T cell repertoires in COVID-19. Germline CDR1 GTSNPN, CDR2 SVGIG (reference sequence). The CDR3 extends over 16 amino acids. After removal of 7 bases from V and 0 bases from J, the junction contained 6 bases not matched to a gene. Original analysis: Estimation of nucleated cell counts was performed using reference gene primer amplification. Some clones are missing from TCRdb's copy, which holds only in-frame ones; the method was immunoSEQ multiplex PCR. V and J calls and clone size follow that table, whereas D and trimming were derived from the DNA. Among around 480,000 clones, approximately 88% were seen once, and the ten largest hold 10% to 15%.

This sequence was found in a woman in her fifties or sixties with COVID-19, enrolled during active disease. Sequenced: peripheral blood. The chain combines TRBV30 with TRBJ2-1; 13 nucleotides match TRBD2. The CDR3 protein is CASGLAGVSSYNEQFF. CDR3 in DNA: TGTGCCTCCGGACTAGCGGGGGTTAGCTCCTACAATGAGCAGTTCTTC.